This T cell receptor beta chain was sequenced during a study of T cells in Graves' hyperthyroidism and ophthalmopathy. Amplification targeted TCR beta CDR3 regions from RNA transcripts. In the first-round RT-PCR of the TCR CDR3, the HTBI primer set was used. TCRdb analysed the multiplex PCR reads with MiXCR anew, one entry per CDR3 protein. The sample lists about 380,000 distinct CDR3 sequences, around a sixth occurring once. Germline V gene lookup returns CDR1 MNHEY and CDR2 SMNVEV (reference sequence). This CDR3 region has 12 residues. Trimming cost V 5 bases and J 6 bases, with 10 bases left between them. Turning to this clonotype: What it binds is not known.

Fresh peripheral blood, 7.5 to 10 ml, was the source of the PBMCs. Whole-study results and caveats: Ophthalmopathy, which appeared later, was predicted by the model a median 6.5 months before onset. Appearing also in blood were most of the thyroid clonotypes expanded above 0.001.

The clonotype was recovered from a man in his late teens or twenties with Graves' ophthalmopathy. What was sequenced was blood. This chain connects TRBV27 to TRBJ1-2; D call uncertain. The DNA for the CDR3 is TGTGCCAGCAGTCGGGCAGGCAATGGCTACACCTTC. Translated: CASSRAGNGYTF.